This is a list of T cell receptor beta chains from one sample in a study of Ad26.COV2.S vaccination and SARS-CoV-2 variants. Assay: immunoSEQ multiplex PCR; the TCRdb copy retains only in-frame clones and omits some. There are some 340,000 clones in the sample; 86% occur only once, and 1.5% to 2% lies in the top ten. Sample: peripheral blood, taken in a trial of Ad26.COV2.S vaccine versus placebo. These TCRs come from a person aged 18-65 years who received the Ad26.COV2.S COVID-19 vaccine or a placebo. Both conserved end residues are part of each CDR3. The order of the fields is CDR3 protein, CDR3 DNA, V gene, D gene, J gene, clone size. The D gene is left open where the match is weak. The size entry is marked missing in some rows and otherwise reads once, few, many or a size class.

cdr3_aa: CASRGQVNFGELFF
cdr3_nt: TGTGCCAGTAGGGGACAGGTCAATTTCGGGGAGCTGTTTTTT
v_call: TRBV19
d_call: TRBD1
j_call: TRBJ2-2
clone_size: -

cdr3_aa: CASSSRDLFYEQYF
cdr3_nt: TGTGCCAGTAGTAGTAGAGACTTATTCTACGAGCAGTACTTC
v_call: TRBV19
d_call: -
j_call: TRBJ2-7
clone_size: once

cdr3_aa: CASSGDGRTKNIQYF
cdr3_nt: TGTGCCAGCAGTGGGGACGGGAGGACCAAAAACATTCAGTACTTC
v_call: TRBV2
d_call: TRBD2
j_call: TRBJ2-4
clone_size: few

cdr3_aa: CASRVTGGQKNNEQFF
cdr3_nt: TGTGCCAGCAGGGTTACTGGGGGACAGAAGAACAATGAGCAGTTCTTC
v_call: TRBV5-4
d_call: TRBD1
j_call: TRBJ2-1
clone_size: -

cdr3_aa: CASSFPSGGAETQYF
cdr3_nt: TGTGCCAGCAGCTTCCCTAGCGGGGGGGCGGAGACCCAGTACTTC
v_call: TRBV5-4
d_call: TRBD2
j_call: TRBJ2-5
clone_size: -

cdr3_aa: CASSRGIEQYF
cdr3_nt: TGTGCCAGCAGCCGCGGGATCGAGCAGTACTTC
v_call: TRBV28
d_call: -
j_call: TRBJ2-7
clone_size: -

cdr3_aa: CASSQGVRGFLGYEQYF
cdr3_nt: TGTGCCAGCAGCCAAGGCGTACGGGGTTTTCTCGGCTACGAGCAGTACTTC
v_call: TRBV3-1/TRBV3-2
d_call: -
j_call: TRBJ2-7
clone_size: -

cdr3_aa: CASSESRFFGQGESNQPQHF
cdr3_nt: TGTGCCAGCAGTGAGTCGAGGTTTTTCGGGCAGGGTGAAAGCAATCAGCCCCAGCATTTT
v_call: TRBV2
d_call: -
j_call: TRBJ1-5
clone_size: -

cdr3_aa: CASSREAFF
cdr3_nt: TGTGCCAGCAGCCGAGAAGCTTTCTTT
v_call: TRBV7-9
d_call: -
j_call: TRBJ1-1
clone_size: many

cdr3_aa: CASHDRVVGEQFF
cdr3_nt: TGTGCCAGTCATGACAGGGTGGTTGGTGAGCAGTTCTTC
v_call: TRBV3-1/TRBV3-2
d_call: TRBD1
j_call: TRBJ2-1
clone_size: -

cdr3_aa: CASSLRVTGARGSGNTIYF
cdr3_nt: TGTGCCAGCAGCTTGCGGGTGACAGGGGCGAGGGGCTCTGGAAACACCATATATTTT
v_call: TRBV5-7
d_call: TRBD1
j_call: TRBJ1-3
clone_size: once

cdr3_aa: CATRRDRGSGELFF
cdr3_nt: TGTGCCACCAGAAGAGATAGGGGTTCCGGGGAGCTGTTTTTT
v_call: TRBV15
d_call: -
j_call: TRBJ2-2
clone_size: -

cdr3_aa: CASSKRQKPYNEQFF
cdr3_nt: TGTGCCAGCAGCAAACGACAGAAACCTTACAATGAGCAGTTCTTC
v_call: TRBV21-1
d_call: -
j_call: TRBJ2-1
clone_size: -

cdr3_aa: CASSRHAANEKLFF
cdr3_nt: TGTGCCAGCAGCCGTCATGCGGCTAATGAAAAACTGTTTTTT
v_call: TRBV7-9
d_call: -
j_call: TRBJ1-4
clone_size: once

cdr3_aa: CASTRGGTETQYF
cdr3_nt: TGTGCCAGCACCCGGGGGGGAACGGAGACCCAGTACTTC
v_call: TRBV5-4
d_call: TRBD2
j_call: TRBJ2-5
clone_size: -

cdr3_aa: CASTLRRGLETQYF
cdr3_nt: TGTGCCAGCACCCTCAGGAGGGGATTAGAGACCCAGTACTTC
v_call: TRBV7-2
d_call: -
j_call: TRBJ2-5
clone_size: -

cdr3_aa: CAWGSGNTIYF
cdr3_nt: TGTGCCTGGGGGTCTGGAAACACCATATATTTT
v_call: TRBV30
d_call: -
j_call: TRBJ1-3
clone_size: -

cdr3_aa: CASSRTVYNSPLHF
cdr3_nt: TGTGCCAGCAGTAGGACAGTCTATAATTCACCCCTCCACTTT
v_call: TRBV6-5
d_call: -
j_call: TRBJ1-6
clone_size: -

cdr3_aa: CASSGTTGGDAFF
cdr3_nt: TGTGCCAGCAGCGGGACGACGGGGGGTGACGCTTTCTTT
v_call: TRBV9
d_call: -
j_call: TRBJ1-1
clone_size: -

cdr3_aa: CASRRDSNYGYTF
cdr3_nt: TGTGCCAGCAGACGGGACAGCAACTATGGCTACACCTTC
v_call: TRBV12-3/TRBV12-4
d_call: TRBD1
j_call: TRBJ1-2
clone_size: -

cdr3_aa: CASSPGPRLDEQFF
cdr3_nt: TGTGCCAGCAGCCCCGGCCCCCGTCTTGATGAGCAGTTCTTC
v_call: TRBV3-1/TRBV3-2
d_call: -
j_call: TRBJ2-1
clone_size: -

cdr3_aa: CASSSQDSNSPLHF
cdr3_nt: TGCGCCAGCAGCTCCCAGGACAGCAATTCACCCCTCCACTTT
v_call: TRBV5-1
d_call: -
j_call: TRBJ1-6
clone_size: -

cdr3_aa: CASSDLAGTGNTIYF
cdr3_nt: TGTGCCAGCAGTGATCTAGCCGGGACAGGGAACACCATATATTTT
v_call: TRBV9
d_call: TRBD1
j_call: TRBJ1-3
clone_size: -

cdr3_aa: CASSLSLAKNIQYF
cdr3_nt: TGTGCCAGCAGCTTAAGCCTAGCCAAAAACATTCAGTACTTC
v_call: TRBV7-2
d_call: -
j_call: TRBJ2-4
clone_size: once

cdr3_aa: CAWVRDRDDEQFF
cdr3_nt: TGTGCCTGGGTTCGGGACAGGGACGATGAGCAGTTCTTC
v_call: TRBV30
d_call: TRBD1
j_call: TRBJ2-1
clone_size: -

cdr3_aa: CASSHTSGGDNEQFF
cdr3_nt: TGCGCCAGCAGCCACACTAGCGGGGGGGACAATGAGCAGTTCTTC
v_call: TRBV4-3
d_call: TRBD2
j_call: TRBJ2-1
clone_size: -

cdr3_aa: CASSLTGGRDEKLFF
cdr3_nt: TGTGCCAGCAGCTTGACGGGAGGGAGGGATGAAAAACTGTTTTTT
v_call: TRBV7-9
d_call: -
j_call: TRBJ1-4
clone_size: -

cdr3_aa: CASSQDIEGTGVNIQYF
cdr3_nt: TGCGCCAGCAGCCAAGATATTGAGGGGACAGGGGTGAACATTCAGTACTTC
v_call: TRBV4-1
d_call: TRBD1
j_call: TRBJ2-4
clone_size: -

cdr3_aa: CASSLFADTQYF
cdr3_nt: TGTGCCAGCAGCCTCTTCGCGGATACGCAGTATTTT
v_call: TRBV9
d_call: -
j_call: TRBJ2-3
clone_size: -

cdr3_aa: CASSLGGTFNQPQHF
cdr3_nt: TGTGCCAGCAGCTTAGGAGGCACTTTCAATCAGCCCCAGCATTTT
v_call: TRBV13
d_call: -
j_call: TRBJ1-5
clone_size: -

cdr3_aa: CASSPMEDGYTF
cdr3_nt: TGTGCCAGCAGCCCCATGGAGGATGGCTACACCTTC
v_call: TRBV9
d_call: -
j_call: TRBJ1-2
clone_size: -

cdr3_aa: CASLLRPGYNEQFF
cdr3_nt: TGTGCCAGCCTATTACGACCCGGGTACAATGAGCAGTTCTTC
v_call: TRBV7-2
d_call: -
j_call: TRBJ2-1
clone_size: -

cdr3_aa: CSAGGLAGGSRNTDTQYF
cdr3_nt: TGCAGTGCTGGTGGACTAGCGGGGGGATCGCGAAACACAGATACGCAGTATTTT
v_call: TRBV20-1
d_call: TRBD2
j_call: TRBJ2-3
clone_size: -

cdr3_aa: CASSQDLGGGVREQYF
cdr3_nt: TGTGCCAGCAGCCAAGATCTGGGCGGGGGTGTCCGCGAGCAGTACTTC
v_call: TRBV3-1/TRBV3-2
d_call: TRBD2
j_call: TRBJ2-7
clone_size: -

cdr3_aa: CAGGRLYNEQFF
cdr3_nt: TGTGCCGGGGGACGACTCTACAATGAGCAGTTCTTC
v_call: TRBV2
d_call: -
j_call: TRBJ2-1
clone_size: -

cdr3_aa: CASSQEQGGETQYF
cdr3_nt: TGTGCCAGCAGCCAAGAACAGGGAGGGGAGACCCAGTACTTC
v_call: TRBV14
d_call: -
j_call: TRBJ2-5
clone_size: -

cdr3_aa: CASSSSWGVAFF
cdr3_nt: TGTGCCAGCAGTTCCTCGTGGGGTGTGGCTTTCTTT
v_call: TRBV27
d_call: -
j_call: TRBJ1-1
clone_size: -

cdr3_aa: CASSTTRGGQPQHF
cdr3_nt: TGTGCCAGTTCCACCACCAGGGGTGGTCAGCCCCAGCATTTT
v_call: TRBV19
d_call: -
j_call: TRBJ1-5
clone_size: -

cdr3_aa: CASSDRTTTQPQHF
cdr3_nt: TGTGCCAGCAGTGACAGGACAACAACTCAGCCCCAGCATTTT
v_call: TRBV25-1
d_call: -
j_call: TRBJ1-5
clone_size: -

cdr3_aa: CATSDSGTSSYNEQFF
cdr3_nt: TGTGCCACCAGTGATTCCGGGACGAGCTCCTACAATGAGCAGTTCTTC
v_call: TRBV24-1
d_call: -
j_call: TRBJ2-1
clone_size: -

cdr3_aa: CASSLGLHNEQFF
cdr3_nt: TGCGCCAGCAGCTTGGGACTCCACAATGAGCAGTTCTTC
v_call: TRBV5-1
d_call: -
j_call: TRBJ2-1
clone_size: few

cdr3_aa: CASSLTRTDREQFF
cdr3_nt: TGTGCCAGCAGTCTAACCCGGACTGACCGTGAGCAGTTCTTC
v_call: TRBV6-6
d_call: -
j_call: TRBJ2-1
clone_size: -

cdr3_aa: CASSDAGGQETQYF
cdr3_nt: TGTGCCAGCAGTGACGCAGGGGGGCAAGAGACCCAGTACTTC
v_call: TRBV25-1
d_call: -
j_call: TRBJ2-5
clone_size: -

cdr3_aa: CASSLSGGSYEQYF
cdr3_nt: TGCGCCAGCAGCTTGAGTGGGGGTTCCTACGAGCAGTACTTC
v_call: TRBV5-1
d_call: -
j_call: TRBJ2-7
clone_size: -

cdr3_aa: CSVEVTGGTEAFF
cdr3_nt: TGCAGCGTTGAAGTGACAGGGGGCACTGAAGCTTTCTTT
v_call: TRBV29-1
d_call: TRBD1
j_call: TRBJ1-1
clone_size: -

cdr3_aa: CATSRGGAETYEQYF
cdr3_nt: TGTGCCACCAGCAGAGGGGGGGCAGAAACCTACGAGCAGTACTTC
v_call: TRBV15
d_call: -
j_call: TRBJ2-7
clone_size: -

cdr3_aa: CASSPGGEKLFF
cdr3_nt: TGTGCCAGCAGTCCAGGGGGTGAAAAACTGTTTTTT
v_call: TRBV3-1/TRBV3-2
d_call: TRBD1
j_call: TRBJ1-4
clone_size: -

cdr3_aa: CASSLGADPRGDTQYF
cdr3_nt: TGTGCCAGCAGCTTAGGCGCCGATCCCCGAGGAGATACGCAGTATTTT
v_call: TRBV7-9
d_call: -
j_call: TRBJ2-3
clone_size: few

cdr3_aa: CASSLAGSPNTEAFF
cdr3_nt: TGTGCCAGCAGCTTGGCGGGGTCCCCGAACACTGAAGCTTTCTTT
v_call: TRBV5-6
d_call: -
j_call: TRBJ1-1
clone_size: -

cdr3_aa: CASISPRKGGNQPQHF
cdr3_nt: TGCGCCAGCATTAGCCCCCGCAAAGGGGGTAATCAGCCCCAGCATTTT
v_call: TRBV10-1
d_call: -
j_call: TRBJ1-5
clone_size: -

cdr3_aa: CASSLVGSDLGRRETQYF
cdr3_nt: TGTGCCAGCAGCTTAGTAGGAAGCGACTTAGGCCGGCGAGAGACCCAGTACTTC
v_call: TRBV7-3
d_call: -
j_call: TRBJ2-5
clone_size: -

cdr3_aa: CASHRKVWGALNTEAFF
cdr3_nt: TGTGCCAGCCACAGGAAGGTATGGGGGGCCCTGAACACTGAAGCTTTCTTT
v_call: TRBV21-1
d_call: -
j_call: TRBJ1-1
clone_size: -

cdr3_aa: CASSLLAGDYNEQFF
cdr3_nt: TGTGCCAGCAGTCTGTTAGCGGGGGATTACAATGAGCAGTTCTTC
v_call: TRBV2
d_call: TRBD2
j_call: TRBJ2-1
clone_size: -

cdr3_aa: CASSLTGRRGLGYTF
cdr3_nt: TGTGCCAGCAGTCTTACAGGGCGCCGAGGGCTTGGCTACACCTTC
v_call: TRBV6-5
d_call: -
j_call: TRBJ1-2
clone_size: -

cdr3_aa: CASSYPGQGNYGYTF
cdr3_nt: TGTGCCAGCAGTTACCCCGGACAGGGTAACTATGGCTACACCTTC
v_call: TRBV6-6
d_call: TRBD1
j_call: TRBJ1-2
clone_size: -

cdr3_aa: CASSPGQGSYSNQPQHF
cdr3_nt: TGTGCCAGCAGCCCGGGACAGGGCTCCTATAGCAATCAGCCCCAGCATTTT
v_call: TRBV11-2
d_call: TRBD1
j_call: TRBJ1-5
clone_size: -

cdr3_aa: CASSQGDRGGTEAFF
cdr3_nt: TGTGCCAGCAGCCAAGGTGACAGGGGAGGCACTGAAGCTTTCTTT
v_call: TRBV3-1/TRBV3-2
d_call: TRBD1
j_call: TRBJ1-1
clone_size: -

cdr3_aa: CATRGGAGGTDTQYF
cdr3_nt: TGCGCCACCAGGGGGGGAGCAGGGGGCACAGATACGCAGTATTTT
v_call: TRBV5-1
d_call: -
j_call: TRBJ2-3
clone_size: -

cdr3_aa: CASSSRQGINEKLFF
cdr3_nt: TGTGCCAGCAGTTCCCGACAGGGGATTAATGAAAAACTGTTTTTT
v_call: TRBV6-5
d_call: TRBD1
j_call: TRBJ1-4
clone_size: -

cdr3_aa: CASSRRLAGGTDTQYF
cdr3_nt: TGTGCCAGCAGCCGCAGACTAGCGGGGGGCACAGATACGCAGTATTTT
v_call: TRBV5-4
d_call: TRBD2
j_call: TRBJ2-3
clone_size: -